This T cell receptor beta chain was profiled in a study of response to subunit inactivated influenza vaccine. V was clipped by 7 bases and J by 3 bases, with 10 bases between them. The germline gives CDR1 SNHLY, CDR2 FYNNEI. The CDR3 consists of 13 residues. This clonotype was counted at least ten times. TCRdb redid the calling of the RT-PCR reads with MiXCR, one entry per CDR3 protein. The data show 630,000 or so distinct CDR3 sequences, with more than 15% seen just once and around 10% held by the top ten. V and J are TRBV2 and TRBJ2-1; possible D gene TRBD1, 5 bases. This receptor was identified in a man between 45 and 60 years old who received an inactivated influenza vaccine. Sequenced here: PBMCs from blood, sampled approximately 12 days after vaccination. The CDR3 sequence is CASMLDNYNEQFF. The CDR3 DNA sequence: TGTGCCAGCATGCTGGACAACTACAATGAGCAGTTCTTC.